The clone carrying this T cell receptor (beta chain) was recorded at least ten times. Its antigen is undetermined. The record originates from a study of Graves' ophthalmopathy and Graves' hyperthyroidism. In the study overall: Peripheral blood samples were taken at initial diagnosis, before any treatment.

Over 18 months of follow-up, stable hyperthyroidism required that no ophthalmopathy appear. Whole-study results and caveats: As the model predicted ophthalmopathy progression, it achieved a sensitivity of about 71% and a specificity of 72.22%.

This CDR3 spans 14 amino acids. V lost 4 bases and J 1 base, leaving 10 bases between the germline ends. Germline CDR1 reads MNHNS; CDR2 reads SASEGT. Researchers took RNA transcripts and amplified TCR beta CDR3 regions from them. HTBI primers served in a first-round RT-PCR, which a second-round multiplex PCR followed. TCRdb analysed the multiplex PCR reads with MiXCR anew, one entry per CDR3 protein. The sample lists hundreds of thousands of distinct CDR3 sequences, about 24% occurring once. The receptor's source is a young woman with stable Graves' hyperthyroidism. Some clones in this sample may be carry-over from other donors' samples. This rearrangement joins TRBV6-1 to TRBJ2-5, with D unresolved. What was sequenced was peripheral blood. The CDR3 region has the DNA TGTGCCAGCAGTGCAAGTCAGCTCCAAGAGACCCAGTACTTC. Translated: CASSASQLQETQYF.